A selection of T cell receptor beta chains follows, all from one sample in a study of cytomegalovirus exposure and HLA in healthy donors. Data came from immunoSEQ multiplex PCR; TCRdb stores just in-frame clones and leaves some out. The table shows about 140,000 clones, with approximately 82% occurring only once. Input material: PBMCs. The source is a man between 18 and 35 years old in good health and CMV-seropositive. Each CDR3 is given with its conserved first and last residue. Each record gives: J gene, V gene, D gene, clone size, CDR3 DNA, CDR3 protein. D genes are given only for firm matches. Clone size, where shown, is once, few, many, or a class for clones that have expanded.

j_gene: TRBJ2-3
v_gene: TRBV7-2
d_gene: -
abundance: once
CDR3nt: TGTGCCAGCAGCCCGACAGGTCATAGGGCGGATACGCAGTATTTT
CDR3aa: CASSPTGHRADTQYF

j_gene: TRBJ2-1
v_gene: TRBV5-1
d_gene: TRBD2
abundance: -
CDR3nt: TGCGCCAGCAGCTCTATGACTAGCGGGAGGGCTGGGGGCAATGAGCAGTTCTTC
CDR3aa: CASSSMTSGRAGGNEQFF

j_gene: TRBJ2-7
v_gene: TRBV11-3
d_gene: -
abundance: few
CDR3nt: TGTGCCAGCAGCCCCGAGACTGGCGAGCAGTACTTC
CDR3aa: CASSPETGEQYF

j_gene: TRBJ1-1
v_gene: TRBV6-5
d_gene: TRBD1
abundance: -
CDR3nt: TGTGCCAGCAGCTACCGGACAGGGGTGAACACTGAAGCTTTCTTT
CDR3aa: CASSYRTGVNTEAFF

j_gene: TRBJ1-1
v_gene: TRBV5-1
d_gene: TRBD1
abundance: few
CDR3nt: TGCGCCAGCAGCCTGGGACAGGTTGAAGCTTTCTTT
CDR3aa: CASSLGQVEAFF

j_gene: TRBJ2-7
v_gene: TRBV6-5
d_gene: -
abundance: -
CDR3nt: TGTGCCAGCAGTTACCCTCCCTCCCCACTCCCCTACGAGCAGTACTTC
CDR3aa: CASSYPPSPLPYEQYF

j_gene: TRBJ1-2
v_gene: TRBV15
d_gene: TRBD1
abundance: -
CDR3nt: TGTGCCACCGTCTTCGGGATGGGACAGGGATCTGGCTACACCTTC
CDR3aa: CATVFGMGQGSGYTF

j_gene: TRBJ2-3
v_gene: TRBV27
d_gene: TRBD2
abundance: -
CDR3nt: TGTGCCAGCAGACTAGCGGAGGGTATGGATACGCAGTATTTT
CDR3aa: CASRLAEGMDTQYF

j_gene: TRBJ2-7
v_gene: TRBV4-1
d_gene: TRBD2
abundance: once
CDR3nt: TGCGCCAGCAGCCAAGGTTCGGGGACTAGAGATTACGAGCAGTACTTC
CDR3aa: CASSQGSGTRDYEQYF

j_gene: TRBJ1-2
v_gene: TRBV29-1
d_gene: -
abundance: -
CDR3nt: TGCAGCGTTGAACCCCCACACGGGCGGGGCTATGGCTACACCTTC
CDR3aa: CSVEPPHGRGYGYTF

j_gene: TRBJ2-7
v_gene: TRBV15
d_gene: TRBD1
abundance: -
CDR3nt: TGTGCCACCAGCAGAGATCGCCCGGGACAGGGGGTTTCTCAGACGGACGAGCAGTACTTC
CDR3aa: CATSRDRPGQGVSQTDEQYF

j_gene: TRBJ2-7
v_gene: TRBV7-9
d_gene: -
abundance: few
CDR3nt: TGTTCCAGCAGCTCGGGACTCTACGAGCAGTACTTC
CDR3aa: CSSSSGLYEQYF

j_gene: TRBJ1-2
v_gene: TRBV5-1
d_gene: -
abundance: -
CDR3nt: TGCGCCAGCAGCTTGGTTGGCAGGCCGGGGAATGGCTACACCTTC
CDR3aa: CASSLVGRPGNGYTF

j_gene: TRBJ2-1
v_gene: TRBV27
d_gene: -
abundance: -
CDR3nt: TGTGCCAGCAGTTTATCTTCCCTCAATGAGCAGTTCTTC
CDR3aa: CASSLSSLNEQFF

j_gene: TRBJ2-5
v_gene: TRBV18
d_gene: -
abundance: -
CDR3nt: TGTGCCAGCTCACCTGTTGCGGGGAGCGAGACCCAGTACTTC
CDR3aa: CASSPVAGSETQYF

j_gene: TRBJ1-1
v_gene: TRBV5-5
d_gene: -
abundance: -
CDR3nt: TGTGCCAGCAGTCTTGACAGTTTTGAAGCTTTCTTT
CDR3aa: CASSLDSFEAFF

j_gene: TRBJ2-7
v_gene: TRBV5-1
d_gene: TRBD1
abundance: -
CDR3nt: TGCGCCAGCACCCCTAACCCGACAGGGGGCGGCGAGCAGTACTTC
CDR3aa: CASTPNPTGGGEQYF

j_gene: TRBJ2-7
v_gene: TRBV6-1
d_gene: -
abundance: -
CDR3nt: TGTGCCAGCAGTGAAGGACAGGTAAACTCCTACGAGCAGTACTTC
CDR3aa: CASSEGQVNSYEQYF

j_gene: TRBJ2-2
v_gene: TRBV27
d_gene: -
abundance: -
CDR3nt: TGTGCCAGCAGGGGGTGGGCGGCGGGCACCGGGGAGCTGTTTTTT
CDR3aa: CASRGWAAGTGELFF

j_gene: TRBJ1-5
v_gene: TRBV19
d_gene: -
abundance: -
CDR3nt: TGTGCCAGTAGTATCCCAGGGGAGGGGAATCAGCCCCAGCATTTT
CDR3aa: CASSIPGEGNQPQHF

j_gene: TRBJ2-1
v_gene: TRBV27
d_gene: -
abundance: -
CDR3nt: TGTGCCAGCAGTTTAAGGGCGGGTGGTTACAATGAGCAGTTCTTC
CDR3aa: CASSLRAGGYNEQFF

j_gene: TRBJ1-5
v_gene: TRBV10-3
d_gene: -
abundance: -
CDR3nt: TGTGCCATCAGTGAGTCGCAGCTGGGGAGCGATCAGCCCCAGCATTTT
CDR3aa: CAISESQLGSDQPQHF